Below, 9 T cell receptor beta chains from the same sample are listed, as sequenced in a study of long-term antiretroviral therapy in people with HIV. Survey-level resolution applied to immunoSEQ assay v3.0. The protocol was immunoSEQ multiplex PCR, while the TCRdb copy is restricted to in-frame clones and leaves out a portion. This table holds approximately 36,000 clones, approximately 80% found once. The sample consisted of unsorted PBMCs, taken 0.6 years after starting antiretroviral therapy. These receptors came from a man younger than 30 with HIV.

The V and J genes are TRBV7-8 and TRBJ1-4, with D unclear. V lost 5 bases to trimming and J lost 8 bases, with 9 bases between them. The germline V gene has CDR1 SGHVS and CDR2 FQNEAQ. CDR3 length: 12 residues. The CDR3 region is CASSRMTEKLFF. In DNA, the CDR3 is TGTGCCAGCAGCCGTATGACAGAAAAACTGTTTTTT.

V gene TRBV5-8 combines with J gene TRBJ1-3; TRBD1 agrees at 10 bases. The germline V gene encodes CDR1 SGHTS and CDR2 YDEGEE. With V trimmed by 5 bases and J by 0 bases, 2 bases remained unmatched. There are 15 residues in the CDR3. This CDR3 reads CASRRTGGSGNTIYF. The CDR3 region has the DNA TGTGCCAGCAGACGGACAGGGGGCTCTGGAAACACCATATATTTT.

The rearrangement uses TRBV7-2 and TRBJ2-7, with D uncertain. The CDR3 loop spans 13 amino acids. V gave up 5 bases and J gave up 1 base, with 9 bases separating them. Germline-derived CDR1 and CDR2 are SGHTA and FQGNSA. The CDR3 nucleotides read TGTGCCAGCAGCGAGCAGAATTCCTACGAGCAGTACTTC. It yields the protein CASSEQNSYEQYF.

The chain links TRBV5-8 to TRBJ1-1; TRBD1 aligns across 10 bases. After removal of 1 base from V and 2 bases from J, the junction contained 5 bases not matched to a gene. The V gene's germline CDR1 is SGHTS and CDR2 YDEGEE. The CDR3 covers 16 residues. The CDR3 region has the DNA TGTGCCAGCAGCTTGTTCGGACAGGGGGGAAACACTGAAGCTTTCTTT. It translates to CASSLFGQGGNTEAFF.

The rearrangement uses TRBV29-1 and TRBJ2-1, with D tentatively TRBD1 or TRBD2 (5 bases each). V lost 3 bases and J lost 4, with 19 bases in between. This CDR3 is built from 16 residues. Germline V CDR1 and CDR2: SQVTM, ANQGSEA. DNA for the CDR3: TGCAGCGTTGAGGCCTCGCCGGGACGGACTTACAATGAGCAGTTCTTC. Its translation is CSVEASPGRTYNEQFF.

This clone was seen only once. V gene TRBV6-6 combines with J gene TRBJ2-7; D gene uncertain. Germline-derived CDR1 and CDR2 are MNHNY and SVGAGI (reference sequence). V shed 4 bases and J shed 0 bases, with 13 bases lying between them. The CDR3 contains 15 residues. For the CDR3, the DNA is TGTGCCAGCAGTTGGTCGGTCGGCGGCTCCTACGAGCAGTACTTC. Its translation: CASSWSVGGSYEQYF.

This clone was found a few times. V is TRBV7-9 and J is TRBJ2-7; possible D gene TRBD2, 6 bases. The CDR3 loop spans 14 amino acids. CDR1 is SEHNR and CDR2 is FQNEAQ in the germline V gene (reference sequence). V lost 5 bases, J lost 3 bases, and 14 bases lay in between. The CDR3 nucleotides read TGTGCCAGCAGCCCCGCGGGACCTGTCTACGAGCAGTACTTC. This gives the protein CASSPAGPVYEQYF.

The chain couples TRBV27 to TRBJ2-2; the match to TRBD2 covers 12 bases. This CDR3 spans 19 amino acids. The V gene's germline CDR1 is MNHEY and CDR2 SMNVEV (reference sequence). The V segment lost 6 bases and the J segment 4 bases; nucleotides outside the gene matches: 15. DNA of the CDR3: TGTGCCAGCAGCACGCAAGGGCTAGCGGGAGGGCGGGGCACCGGGGAGCTGTTTTTT. Translating gives CASSTQGLAGGRGTGELFF.

The V and J genes are TRBV6-5 and TRBJ1-1; D gene ambiguous. With 6 bases removed from V and 5 bases from J, the gap between germline ends came to 16 bases. The V gene's germline CDR1 is MNHEY and CDR2 SVGAGI. The CDR3 contains 14 residues. DNA for the CDR3: TGTGCCAGCAGGTTTCGATCCTCGGGAACTGAAGCTTTCTTT. Translation gives CASRFRSSGTEAFF.